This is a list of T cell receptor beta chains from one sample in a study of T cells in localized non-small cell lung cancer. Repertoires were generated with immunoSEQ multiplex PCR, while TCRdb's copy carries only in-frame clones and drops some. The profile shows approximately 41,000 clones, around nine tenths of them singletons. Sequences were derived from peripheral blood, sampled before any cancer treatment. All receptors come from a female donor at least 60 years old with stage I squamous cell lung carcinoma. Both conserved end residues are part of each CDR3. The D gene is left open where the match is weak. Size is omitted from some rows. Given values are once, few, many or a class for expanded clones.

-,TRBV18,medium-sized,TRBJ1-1,TGTGCCAGCTCACCAAGGGCTACGAACACTGAAGCTTTCTTT,CASSPRATNTEAFF
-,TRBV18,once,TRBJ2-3,TGTGCCAGCTCACTCCAGGGAGATACGCAGTATTTT,CASSLQGDTQYF
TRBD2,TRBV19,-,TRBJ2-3,TGTGCCAGTAGTATTCAGAGCGGGAGGGCCACGATGCGTAGCACAGATACGCAGTATTTT,CASSIQSGRATMRSTDTQYF
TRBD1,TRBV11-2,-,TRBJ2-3,TGTGCCAGCAGCCGCAGGAGGGCCGGGACAGGGGGCACAGATACGCAGTATTTT,CASSRRRAGTGGTDTQYF
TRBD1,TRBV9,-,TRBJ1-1,TGTGCCAGCAGCGCTAACAGGGGTGGCACTGAAGCTTTCTTT,CASSANRGGTEAFF
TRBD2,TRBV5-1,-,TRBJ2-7,TGCGCCAGCAGAACCGGGACTAGCGGGTGGGTAATGGACGAGCAGTACTTC,CASRTGTSGWVMDEQYF
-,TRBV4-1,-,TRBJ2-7,TGCGCCAGCAGCCAAGATTCGATCTGGAGGTCCTCCTACGAGCAGTACTTC,CASSQDSIWRSSYEQYF
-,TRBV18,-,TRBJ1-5,TGTGCCAGCTCACCACAGGGTACCAATCAGCCCCAGCATTTT,CASSPQGTNQPQHF
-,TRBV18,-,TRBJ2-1,TGTGCCAGCTCACAGGGGGCTAGCGGGTACAATGAGCAGTTCTTC,CASSQGASGYNEQFF
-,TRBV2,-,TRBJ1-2,TGTGCCAGCAGTGAAGCGGGCGTCGCTAACTATGGCTACACCTTC,CASSEAGVANYGYTF
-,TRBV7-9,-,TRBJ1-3,TGTGCCAGCAGCCCCCGGGACACCATATATTTT,CASSPRDTIYF
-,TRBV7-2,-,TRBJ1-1,TGTGCCAGCAGCCCCAATAGGCAGGAGAGAGAAGCTTTCTTT,CASSPNRQEREAFF
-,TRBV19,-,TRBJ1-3,TGTGCCAGTAGCTCCCTTAAGGGTGTCGGAAACACCATATATTTT,CASSSLKGVGNTIYF
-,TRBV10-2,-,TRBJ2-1,TGCGCCAGCAGTGAGTCACGGCTGTCGAATGAGCAGTTCTTC,CASSESRLSNEQFF
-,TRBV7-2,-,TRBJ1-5,TGTGCCAGCAGCCTCCGACAGGGCAATCAGCCCCAGCATTTT,CASSLRQGNQPQHF
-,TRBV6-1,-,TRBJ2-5,TGTGCCACCCAGGGAAAAGAGACCCAGTACTTC,CATQGKETQYF
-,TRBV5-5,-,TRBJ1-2,TGTGCCAGCAGCTTGGCTAGTTTCTATGGCTACACCTTC,CASSLASFYGYTF
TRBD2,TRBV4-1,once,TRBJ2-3,TGCGCCAGCAGCCACTTCCTAGCGGGAGCCGAAGATACGCAGTATTTT,CASSHFLAGAEDTQYF
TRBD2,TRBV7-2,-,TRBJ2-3,TGTGCCAGCAGCCGACGCCTCTATACTAGCGGTAGCACAGATACGCAGTATTTT,CASSRRLYTSGSTDTQYF
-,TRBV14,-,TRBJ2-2,TGTGCCAGCAGCCAAGTAACAGGGCGATATGCCGGGGAGCTGTTTTTT,CASSQVTGRYAGELFF
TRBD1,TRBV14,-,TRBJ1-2,TGTGCCAGCAGCCAAGACGGGACAGTACTATCCGGCTACACCTTC,CASSQDGTVLSGYTF
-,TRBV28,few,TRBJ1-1,TGTGCCAGCAGTTTATGGGACAAGTCGAACACTGAAGCTTTCTTT,CASSLWDKSNTEAFF
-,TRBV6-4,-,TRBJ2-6,TGTGCCAGCGGAAACAGGGCTGGGGCCAACGTCCTGACTTTC,CASGNRAGANVLTF
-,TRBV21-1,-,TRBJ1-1,TGTGCCAGCAGGCTCGATGGACGGGAGAACACTGAAGCTTTCTTT,CASRLDGRENTEAFF
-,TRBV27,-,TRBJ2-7,TGTGCCAGCAGTTTCGACAGGGAGGGACACGAGCAGTACTTC,CASSFDREGHEQYF
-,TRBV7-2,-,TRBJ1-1,TGTGCCAGCAGCCGAATCGCGAGCACTGAAGCTTTCTTT,CASSRIASTEAFF
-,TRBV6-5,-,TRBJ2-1,TGTGCCAGCAGCCGAGGGCCTCGGAATGAGCAGTTCTTC,CASSRGPRNEQFF
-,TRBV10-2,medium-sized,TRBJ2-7,TGCGCCAGCAGTGAGGGGAGTAGCGGAGGCTACGAGCAGTACTTC,CASSEGSSGGYEQYF
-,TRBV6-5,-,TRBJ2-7,TGTGCCAGCAGTTTCGGACAGTACGAGCAGTACTTC,CASSFGQYEQYF
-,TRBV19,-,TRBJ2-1,TGTGCCAGTAGTGACAATGAGCAGTTCTTC,CASSDNEQFF
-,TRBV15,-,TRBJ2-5,TGTGCCACCAGCAGAGCTCGGCAAAATTGGGGCGGGGAGACCCAGTACTTC,CATSRARQNWGGETQYF